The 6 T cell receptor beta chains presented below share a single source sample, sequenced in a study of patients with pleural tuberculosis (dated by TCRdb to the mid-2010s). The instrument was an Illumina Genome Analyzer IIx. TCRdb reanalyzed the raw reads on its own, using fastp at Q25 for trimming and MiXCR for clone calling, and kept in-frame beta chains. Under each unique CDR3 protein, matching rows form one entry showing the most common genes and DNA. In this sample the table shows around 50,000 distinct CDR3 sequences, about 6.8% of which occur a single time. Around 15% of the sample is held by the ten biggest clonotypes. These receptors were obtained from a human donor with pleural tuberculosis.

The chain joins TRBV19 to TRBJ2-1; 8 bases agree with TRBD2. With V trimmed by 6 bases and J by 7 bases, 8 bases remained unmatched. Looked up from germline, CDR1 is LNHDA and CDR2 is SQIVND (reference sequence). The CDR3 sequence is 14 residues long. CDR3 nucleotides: TGTGCCAGTAGCATATCCAGCGGGAGAAATGAGCAGTTCTTC. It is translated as CASSISSGRNEQFF.

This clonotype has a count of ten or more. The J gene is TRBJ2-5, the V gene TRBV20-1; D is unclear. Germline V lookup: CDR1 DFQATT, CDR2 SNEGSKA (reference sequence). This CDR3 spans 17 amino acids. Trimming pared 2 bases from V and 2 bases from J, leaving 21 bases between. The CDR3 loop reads CSARLPPGEADQETQYF. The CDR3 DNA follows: TGCAGTGCTAGACTCCCCCCCGGAGAGGCGGATCAAGAGACCCAGTACTTC.

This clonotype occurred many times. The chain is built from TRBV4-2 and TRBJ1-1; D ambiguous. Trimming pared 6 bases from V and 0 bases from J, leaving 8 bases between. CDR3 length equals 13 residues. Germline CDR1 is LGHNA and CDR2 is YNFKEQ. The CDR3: CASRGSLNTEAFF. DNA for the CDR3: TGTGCCAGCAGGGGCAGCCTGAACACTGAAGCTTTCTTT.

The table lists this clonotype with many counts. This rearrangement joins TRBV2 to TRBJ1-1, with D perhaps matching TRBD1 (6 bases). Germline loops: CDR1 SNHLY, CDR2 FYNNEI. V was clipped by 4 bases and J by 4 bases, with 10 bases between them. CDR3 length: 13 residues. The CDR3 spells CASSVAGVTEAFF. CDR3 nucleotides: TGTGCCAGCAGTGTGGCAGGGGTCACTGAAGCTTTCTTT.

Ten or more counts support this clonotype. The CDR3 loop reads CASSRGGEQFF. The CDR3 bases are TGTGCCAGCAGCCGGGGCGGTGAGCAGTTCTTC. The chain has TRBV7-3 and TRBJ2-1; tentatively, D is TRBD1 or TRBD2 (5 bases each). V was cut by 5 bases and J by 9 bases, with 8 bases left in between. The CDR3 is 11 amino acids. From germline, CDR1 is SGHTA and CDR2 FQGTGA.

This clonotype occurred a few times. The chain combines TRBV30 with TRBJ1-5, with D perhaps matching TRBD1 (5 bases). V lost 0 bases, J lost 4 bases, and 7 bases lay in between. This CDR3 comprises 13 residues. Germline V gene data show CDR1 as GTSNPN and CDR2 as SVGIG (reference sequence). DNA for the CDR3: TGTGCCTGGAGTGTTGGGGGGAATCAGCCCCAGCATTTT. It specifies CAWSVGGNQPQHF.